Listed here are 5 T cell receptor beta chains from one sample, sequenced in a study of cytomegalovirus exposure and HLA in healthy donors. Both 60 Vbeta primers and 13 Jbeta primers went into the PCR. This table comes from immunoSEQ multiplex PCR, and its TCRdb copy is limited to in-frame clones, with some not included. In the table there are approximately 140,000 clones, roughly 79% of which are singletons. Sequencing was carried out using PBMCs. The receptors shown here come from a boy aged 2 to 10 in good health and CMV-seronegative.

The V and J genes are TRBV27 and TRBJ1-1; D ambiguous. V lost 2 bases to trimming and J lost 4 bases, with 14 bases between them. This CDR3 is built from 15 residues. CDR1 MNHEY and CDR2 SMNVEV come from the germline V gene (reference sequence). The CDR3: CASSLKWERGTEAFF. The CDR3 DNA is TGTGCCAGCAGTTTAAAGTGGGAGAGAGGCACTGAAGCTTTCTTT.

This chain uses TRBV11-2 with TRBJ1-1; weak D call: TRBD1 (6 bases). The CDR3 loop spans 15 amino acids. Germline CDR1 is SGHAT and CDR2 is FQNNGV. V was shortened by 5 bases and J by 5 bases, with 18 bases between the two germline ends. CDR3 coding DNA: TGTGCCAGCAGCCTACTGCAGGGGAAACGGACTGAAGCTTTCTTT. Translating gives CASSLLQGKRTEAFF.

This clone showed up just a few times. The chain couples TRBV4-1 to TRBJ1-2; D possibly corresponds to TRBD1 (5 bases). CDR3 length: 15 amino acids. The ends were cut back, 0 bases at V and 6 bases at J, with 14 bases in the middle. The germline gives CDR1 MGHRA, CDR2 YSYEKL. This CDR3 is CASSQETGLFHGYTF. The DNA for the CDR3 is TGCGCCAGCAGCCAAGAAACAGGTCTCTTCCATGGCTACACCTTC.

The rearrangement links TRBV5-6 to TRBJ2-2; possibly TRBD2 for D (6 bases). The length of the CDR3 is 14 residues. The germline CDR1 and CDR2 sequences are SGHDT and YYEEEE. Trimming shortened V by 2 bases and J by 7 bases, and 12 bases separated the two germline ends. The CDR3 region has the DNA TGTGCCAGCAGCTTTGGGACTGGATACGGGGAGCTGTTTTTT. It is translated as CASSFGTGYGELFF.

The chain couples TRBV7-9 to TRBJ2-1; 7 bases are shared with TRBD2. V trimming: 2 bases; J trimming: 0 bases; junction bases outside the gene matches: 7. CDR1 and CDR2 (germline): SEHNR, FQNEAQ (reference sequence). This CDR3 has 17 amino acids. The CDR3 is CASSLSSGEPSYNEQFF. For the CDR3, the DNA is TGTGCCAGCAGCTTATCCAGCGGGGAGCCCTCCTACAATGAGCAGTTCTTC.